These 2 T cell receptor beta chains originate from one sample sequenced in a study of blood T cell repertoires in COVID-19. Method: immunoSEQ multiplex PCR; TCRdb's copy keeps in-frame clones and lacks some. The sample lists 250,000 to 350,000 clones; approximately 84% were seen once. Sequencing used peripheral blood. All receptors come from a human donor with COVID-19, enrolled during active disease. The donor label of this sample is uncertain.

The J gene is TRBJ2-3, the V gene TRBV19, with TRBD1 identical over 7 bases. V trimming: 5 bases; J trimming: 1 base; junction bases outside the gene matches: 6. CDR3 length equals 15 residues. Germline values: CDR1 LNHDA, CDR2 SQIVND (reference sequence). This CDR3 is CASSPIGTGTDTQYF. The CDR3 nucleotides are TGTGCCAGTAGTCCGATAGGGACAGGCACAGATACGCAGTATTTT.

This clone was seen a few times. J is TRBJ1-5 and V is TRBV2; no definite D call. Per germline, CDR1 SNHLY and CDR2 FYNNEI. The length of the CDR3 is 15 residues. V lost 6 bases to trimming and J lost 11 bases, with 23 bases between them. The CDR3 sequence is CASRPWTTHPGAQHF. In nucleotides, the CDR3 is TGTGCCAGCAGACCTTGGACCACACACCCCGGGGCCCAGCATTTT. Filled out from reference TRBV2 and TRBJ1-5, the complete variable domain reads EPEVTQTPSHQVTQMGQEVILRCVPISNHLYFYWYRQILGQKVEFLVSFYNNEISEKSEIFDDQFSVERPDGSNFTLKIRSTKLEDSAMYFCASRPWTTHPGAQHFGDGTRLSIL.